This T cell receptor (beta chain) was recovered during a study of CD4 T cells in relation to SARS-CoV-2 and coronaviruses. Data came from immunoSEQ multiplex PCR; TCRdb stores just in-frame clones and leaves some out. This table holds about 12,000 clones, 69% found once. Concerning this clone: Its antigen remains unidentified.

The germline V gene has CDR1 MNHEY and CDR2 SMNVEV (reference sequence). V was clipped by 3 bases and J by 7 bases, with 6 bases between them. This CDR3 is built from 11 residues. CD4+ T cells from unexposed donors were obtained before the COVID-19 pandemic (2011-2018). CD4+ T cells were isolated from the cells after around eleven days of culture. The sequence was collected from a human donor in good health. J is TRBJ1-1 and V is TRBV27; D remains ambiguous. Sequencing was done on a sample of CD4+ T cells from PBMCs, cultured in vitro. CDR3 in DNA: TGTGCCAGCAGTTTTGGTCGTGAAGCTTTCTTT. Its protein product is CASSFGREAFF.